Here is one T cell receptor beta chain with its context. Germline values: CDR1 MNHNY, CDR2 SVGAGI (reference sequence). Deletions cut 5 bases from V and 1 base from J, with 12 bases between. This CDR3 has 15 amino acids. This specimen comes from a study of blood T cell repertoires in COVID-19. About the research overall: Samples of COVID-19 (acute and convalescent) were obtained from the United States, Italy and Spain.

Under the authors' procedure: Reference gene primer amplification in the assay estimated nucleated cell counts. Using immunoSEQ multiplex PCR, the repertoire was profiled, and TCRdb retains in-frame clones only, with some absent. V, J and clone size are taken as reported in that table, and D and trimming were inferred from the DNA itself. The sample lists about 210,000 clones, 92% occurring once. The gene calls are TRBV6-6 and TRBJ2-4, with D possibly TRBD2 on 5 matching bases. This receptor was obtained from a man younger than 40 with acute or convalescent COVID-19. Sequences were obtained from peripheral blood. CDR3 DNA sequence: TGTGCCAGCAGTGATAGCAGCGGTGCCAAAAACATTCAGTACTTC. This codes for CASSDSSGAKNIQYF.